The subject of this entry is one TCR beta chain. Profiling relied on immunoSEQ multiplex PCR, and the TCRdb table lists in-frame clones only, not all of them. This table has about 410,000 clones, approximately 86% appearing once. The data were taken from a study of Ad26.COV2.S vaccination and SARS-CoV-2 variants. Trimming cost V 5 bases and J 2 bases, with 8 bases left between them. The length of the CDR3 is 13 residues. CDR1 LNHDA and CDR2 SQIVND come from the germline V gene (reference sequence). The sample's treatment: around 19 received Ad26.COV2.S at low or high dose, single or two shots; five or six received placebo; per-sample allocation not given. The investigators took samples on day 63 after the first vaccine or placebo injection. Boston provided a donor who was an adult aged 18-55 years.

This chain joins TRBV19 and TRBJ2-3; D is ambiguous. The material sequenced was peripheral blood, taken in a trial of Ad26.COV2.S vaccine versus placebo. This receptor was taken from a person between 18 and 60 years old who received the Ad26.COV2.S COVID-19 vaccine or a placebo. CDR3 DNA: TGTGCCAGTAGTGCGAGTTTCACAGATACGCAGTATTTT. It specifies CASSASFTDTQYF.